Shown below are 26 T cell receptor beta chains from a single sample sequenced in a study of cytomegalovirus exposure and HLA in healthy donors. This PCR relied on a set of 60 Vbeta primers and 13 Jbeta primers. Sequencing used immunoSEQ multiplex PCR; TCRdb keeps in-frame clones, though not all of them. The sample includes more than 110,000 clones, just over 70% of them seen just once. The sequenced material came from PBMCs. These receptor sequences come from a woman younger than 45 in good health and CMV-seronegative.

Of note for this clone: Relative to the germline gene, one junction end is altered; a read error may explain this. The chain uses TRBV7-9 and TRBJ1-2; 7 bases map to TRBD1. CDR1 is SEHNR, CDR2 FQNEAQ, per germline (reference sequence). CDR3 length: 12 amino acids. The CDR3 DNA reads TGTTCCAGCAGCTTAGACAGGGAAGGCTACACCTTC. This sequence encodes CSSSLDREGYTF.

V gene TRBV2 combines with J gene TRBJ2-1, with 8 bases aligning to TRBD2. CDR3 length equals 18 residues. The V segment lost 7 bases and the J segment 1 base; nucleotides outside the gene matches: 15. CDR1 is SNHLY, CDR2 FYNNEI, per germline. The CDR3 bases are TGTGCCAGCAAGACCTCCGGCGGGGGGACTGGTTCCTACAATGAGCAGTTCTTC. It yields the protein CASKTSGGGTGSYNEQFF.

V is TRBV19 and J is TRBJ2-4; TRBD1 matches at 8 bases. This CDR3 contains 15 residues. V lost 6 bases to trimming and J lost 4 bases; unmatched junction nucleotides: 8. Germline lookup yields CDR1 LNHDA and CDR2 SQIVND (reference sequence). The CDR3 loop is CASRRQGLGKNIQYF. For the CDR3, the DNA is TGTGCCAGTAGACGACAGGGGCTGGGGAAAAACATTCAGTACTTC.

V usage is TRBV5-1 and J usage is TRBJ1-1; D not resolved. This CDR3 is built from 14 residues. The V end was cut by 2 bases, the J end by 4 bases, with 12 bases between. Germline V CDR1 and CDR2: SGHRS, YFSETQ. CDR3 coding DNA: TGCGCCAGCAGCTTCCAGGTATCGTCCACTGAAGCTTTCTTT. This codes for CASSFQVSSTEAFF.

This clone was detected only a few times. The J gene is TRBJ1-2, the V gene TRBV29-1; D is possibly TRBD1 (6 bases). Trimming pared 7 bases from V and 8 bases from J, leaving 17 bases between. This CDR3 has 12 amino acids. The germline CDR1 and CDR2 sequences are SQVTM and ANQGSEA. Here the CDR3 reads CSARGGSGGYTF. CDR3 sequence (DNA): TGCAGCGCGCGAGGGGGATCGGGGGGCTACACCTTC.

This clone was picked up one time. Germline and junction disagree at one end, which may indicate a read error. This chain uses TRBV7-9 with TRBJ2-5; possibly TRBD2 for D (6 bases). CDR1 is SEHNR and CDR2 is FQNEAQ in the germline V gene (reference sequence). This CDR3 spans 14 amino acids. The CDR3 loop is CSSGPISGAETQYF. CDR3 bases: TGTTCCAGCGGGCCGATAAGCGGCGCGGAGACCCAGTACTTC. Filled out from reference TRBV7-9 and TRBJ2-5, the complete variable domain reads DTGVSQNPRHKITKRGQNVTFRCDPISEHNRLYWYRQTLGQGPEFLTYFQNEAQLEKSRLLSDRFSAERPKGSFSTLEIQRTEQGDSAMYLCSSGPISGAETQYFGPGTRLLVL.

The chain has TRBV9 and TRBJ2-1, with D perhaps TRBD1 (5 bases). This CDR3 is built from 12 residues. Germline V CDR1 and CDR2: SGDLS, YYNGEE. Deletions cut 6 bases from V and 4 bases from J, with 8 bases between. The CDR3 nucleotides are TGTGCCAGCAATCCAGGGTACAATGAGCAGTTCTTC. This encodes CASNPGYNEQFF.

The count of this clone is one. The V and J genes are TRBV7-2 and TRBJ1-1; D is perhaps TRBD1 (6 bases). V lost 5 bases and J lost 1, with 17 bases in between. CDR3 size: 16 residues. The germline gives CDR1 SGHTA, CDR2 FQGNSA. CDR3 in amino acids: CASSPRDTWPNTEAFF. In DNA form, the CDR3 reads TGTGCCAGCAGCCCACGGGACACCTGGCCGAACACTGAAGCTTTCTTT.

For this clone: The junction differs from germline at one of its ends, possibly a read error. This chain joins TRBV7-9 and TRBJ2-2; D may be TRBD2 (6 bases). Germline loops: CDR1 SEHNR, CDR2 FQNEAQ (reference sequence). The CDR3 has 16 amino acids. Written as DNA, the CDR3 is TGTTCCAGCAACCCTACTAGCTTGGCGAACACCGGGGAGCTGTTTTTT. This codes for CSSNPTSLANTGELFF.

The chain couples TRBV7-2 to TRBJ2-3; 8 bases map to TRBD2. The V gene's germline CDR1 is SGHTA and CDR2 FQGNSA. The CDR3 is made up of 15 amino acids. Losses at the gene ends were 1 base for V and 0 bases for J; bases not matched to a gene: 0. The chain's CDR3 is CASSLVAGSTDTQYF. The CDR3 nucleotides read TGTGCCAGCAGCTTAGTAGCGGGGAGCACAGATACGCAGTATTTT.

This clone was counted a few times. The chain combines TRBV6-6 with TRBJ1-2, with D tentatively TRBD1 (6 bases). The germline CDR1 and CDR2 sequences are MNHNY and SVGAGI (reference sequence). The CDR3 contains 14 residues. V was clipped by 2 bases and J by 5 bases, with 12 bases between them. CDR3 residues: CASSYGGAGYGYTF. CDR3 DNA sequence: TGTGCCAGCAGTTACGGGGGGGCTGGTTATGGCTACACCTTC.

This rearrangement joins TRBV9 to TRBJ1-5, with 9 bases lining up with TRBD1. Germline-derived CDR1 and CDR2 are SGDLS and YYNGEE. The CDR3 contains 15 residues. V lost 3 bases, J lost 3 bases, and 4 bases stayed unmatched. The CDR3 sequence is CASSAGTGLNQPQHF. In DNA, the CDR3 is TGTGCCAGCAGCGCCGGGACAGGGCTCAATCAGCCCCAGCATTTT. The whole variable domain, filled in from reference TRBV9 and TRBJ1-5, reads DSGVTQTPKHLITATGQRVTLRCSPRSGDLSVYWYQQSLDQGLQFLIQYYNGEERAKGNILERFSAQQFPDLHSELNLSSLELGDSALYFCASSAGTGLNQPQHFGDGTRLSIL.

This clone was counted only a few times. The chain couples TRBV4-1 to TRBJ2-3; 8 nucleotides line up with TRBD1. V was clipped by 4 bases and J by 3 bases; unmatched bases: 9. There are 16 residues in the CDR3. Germline V gene lookup returns CDR1 MGHRA and CDR2 YSYEKL. The CDR3 region is CASSRVQGAGTDTQYF. CDR3 bases: TGCGCCAGCAGCCGGGTCCAGGGGGCTGGGACAGATACGCAGTATTTT.

The chain employs TRBV30 and TRBJ2-5, with 9 bases that match TRBD1. The CDR3 extends over 15 amino acids. CDR1 is GTSNPN, CDR2 SVGIG, per germline (reference sequence). V gave up 2 bases and J gave up 5 bases; unmatched junction bases: 9. The CDR3 loop is CAWSIGGQGTETQYF. The CDR3 nucleotides are TGTGCCTGGAGTATAGGCGGACAGGGGACGGAGACCCAGTACTTC.

Only a few counts were recorded for this clone. V is TRBV2 and J is TRBJ2-1; D possibly corresponds to TRBD2 (5 bases). CDR1 is SNHLY, CDR2 FYNNEI, per germline. The CDR3 runs to 11 residues. Trimming took off 1 base at V and 12 bases at J, with 7 bases between the two ends. For the CDR3, the DNA is TGTGCCAGCAGTGAAGAGGCGGGGCAGTTCTTC. Its translation is CASSEEAGQFF.

This chain uses TRBV19 with TRBJ1-2, with TRBD1 identical over 7 bases. Germline V gives CDR1 LNHDA, CDR2 SQIVND (reference sequence). This CDR3 comprises 14 residues. The V gene end was trimmed by 5 bases and the J gene end by 3 bases; junction bases not matched to a gene: 6. The CDR3 loop reads CASSPRDRYYGYTF. The CDR3 nucleotides are TGTGCCAGTAGTCCAAGGGACAGATACTATGGCTACACCTTC.

The V gene is TRBV7-8, the J gene TRBJ2-1, with 15 bases that match TRBD2. The CDR3 totals 16 residues. Germline V lookup: CDR1 SGHVS, CDR2 FQNEAQ. The ends lost 5 bases at V and 10 bases at J; junction bases unmatched: 9. The CDR3 DNA follows: TGTGCCAGCAGCCAAACGGGACTAGCGGGAGGATACGAGCAGTTCTTC. It codes for CASSQTGLAGGYEQFF.

As to this clone: Other DNA sequences from this sample encode an identical CDR3 as well. The chain has TRBV2 and TRBJ1-3; 10 bases match TRBD1. CDR1 is SNHLY, CDR2 FYNNEI, per germline. The CDR3 is 16 amino acids. After removal of 5 bases from V and 3 bases from J, the junction contained 7 bases not matched to a gene. The CDR3 is CASSIRTGGSGNTIYF. The CDR3 DNA is TGTGCCAGCAGTATTCGGACAGGGGGAAGTGGAAACACCATATATTTT.

The chain couples TRBV30 to TRBJ1-5; tentatively, D is TRBD1 (5 bases). CDR1 and CDR2 from the germline V gene are GTSNPN and SVGIG (reference sequence). The CDR3 contains 17 residues. The V end lost 0 bases, the J end lost 5 bases, and 20 bases lay between the germline ends. The chain's CDR3 is CAWSVWGSGETDQPQHF. DNA for the CDR3: TGTGCCTGGAGTGTATGGGGTTCGGGGGAAACGGATCAGCCCCAGCATTTT.

This clone showed up just once. The chain uses TRBV6-4 and TRBJ2-5, with TRBD2 matching over 8 bases. Trimming at V came to 3 bases and at J to 7 bases, leaving 13 bases not matched to a gene. This CDR3 has 16 amino acids. The germline gives CDR1 MRHNA, CDR2 SNTAGT. The CDR3 coding sequence is TGTGCCAGCAGTGAAGCCGGGACTAGGAGCTTGGTGACCCAGTACTTC. It encodes CASSEAGTRSLVTQYF.

This clone was seen only a few times. The chain is built from TRBV2 and TRBJ2-1; 7 bases agree with TRBD2. Germline V gene data show CDR1 as SNHLY and CDR2 as FYNNEI. Losses at the gene ends were 6 bases for V and 13 bases for J; bases not matched to a gene: 18. The CDR3 runs to 15 residues. CDR3 loop: CASRAASGEGLGQFF. Here the CDR3 DNA reads TGTGCCAGCAGGGCGGCGAGCGGGGAGGGCCTCGGTCAGTTCTTC.

Comments on this clone: Germline is not matched at one junction end, which may reflect a read error. This chain connects TRBV6-1 to TRBJ1-3; no clear D gene. Per germline, CDR1 MNHNS and CDR2 SASEGT. This CDR3 has 15 amino acids. The CDR3 DNA is TGTGCCATCAGTGGCAATGGCCGATTTGGAAACACCATATATTTT. This translates into CAISGNGRFGNTIYF.

This clone was found a few times. This chain connects TRBV6-5 to TRBJ2-2; TRBD1 might be the D (6 bases). Deletions cut 5 bases from V and 1 base from J, with 8 bases between. The CDR3 has 14 residues. Germline V gene sequence: CDR1 MNHEY, CDR2 SVGAGI. The CDR3 DNA reads as TGTGCCAGCAGTGTGACAGGGAACACCGGGGAGCTGTTTTTT. Its translation: CASSVTGNTGELFF.

The chain has TRBV7-3 and TRBJ2-1, with 11 bases fitting TRBD1. Germline CDR1 is SGHTA and CDR2 is FQGTGA. The length of the CDR3 is 17 residues. V lost 0 bases and J lost 10; bases outside the gene matches: 11. The CDR3 DNA reads TGTGCCAGCAGCTTAACATCCGGGGGGACAGGGGGTGGGGAGCAGTTCTTC. Amino acids: CASSLTSGGTGGGEQFF.

V usage is TRBV2 and J usage is TRBJ2-7, with a possible D match to TRBD2 (5 bases). This CDR3 has 12 amino acids. The V end lost 5 bases, the J end lost 9 bases, and 14 bases lay between the germline ends. Germline V gives CDR1 SNHLY, CDR2 FYNNEI. In nucleotides, the CDR3 is TGTGCCAGCAGTTCCATTAACCGGGGGCAGTACTTC. Translated: CASSSINRGQYF.

Only a few counts were recorded for this clone. This chain uses TRBV18 with TRBJ1-1; tentative D call: TRBD1 (5 bases). This CDR3 has 15 amino acids. Germline lookup yields CDR1 KGHSH and CDR2 LQKENI. The ends were cut back, 6 bases at V and 0 bases at J, with 14 bases in the middle. The CDR3 reads CASSDGGALNTEAFF. CDR3 DNA: TGTGCCAGCTCTGACGGGGGAGCTCTGAACACTGAAGCTTTCTTT.